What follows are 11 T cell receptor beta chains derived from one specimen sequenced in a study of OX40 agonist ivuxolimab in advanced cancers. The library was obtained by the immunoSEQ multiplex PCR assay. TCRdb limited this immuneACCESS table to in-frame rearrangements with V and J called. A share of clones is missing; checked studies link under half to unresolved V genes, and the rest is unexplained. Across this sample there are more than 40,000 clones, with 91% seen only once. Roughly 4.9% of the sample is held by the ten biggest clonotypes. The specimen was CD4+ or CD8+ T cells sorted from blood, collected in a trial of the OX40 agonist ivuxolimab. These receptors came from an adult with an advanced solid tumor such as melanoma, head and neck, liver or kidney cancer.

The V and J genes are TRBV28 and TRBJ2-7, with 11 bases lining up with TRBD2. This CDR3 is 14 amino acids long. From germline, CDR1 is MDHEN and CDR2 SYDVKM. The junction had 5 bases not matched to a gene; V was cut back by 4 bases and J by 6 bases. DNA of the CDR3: TGTGCCAGCAGTTATTCTAGCGGGGGGTCCGAGCAGTACGTC. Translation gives CASSYSSGGSEQYV.

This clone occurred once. This CDR3 is CASSSPASLYFEQYV. The CDR3 DNA sequence: TGTGCCAGCAGCTCTCCGGCCTCCCTATACTTCGAGCAGTACGTC. This chain links TRBV7-9 with TRBJ2-7; D uncertain. Germline V gene sequence: CDR1 SEHNR, CDR2 FQNEAQ (reference sequence). The CDR3 runs 15 residues. The V end lost 4 bases, the J end lost 6 bases, and 19 bases lay between the germline ends.

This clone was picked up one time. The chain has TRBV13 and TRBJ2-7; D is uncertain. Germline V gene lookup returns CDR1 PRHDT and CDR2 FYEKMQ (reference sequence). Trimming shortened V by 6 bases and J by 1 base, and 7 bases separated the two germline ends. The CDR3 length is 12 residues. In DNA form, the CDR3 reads TGTGCCAGCAGGCAAGGGTCCTACGAGCAGTACGTC. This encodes CASRQGSYEQYV.

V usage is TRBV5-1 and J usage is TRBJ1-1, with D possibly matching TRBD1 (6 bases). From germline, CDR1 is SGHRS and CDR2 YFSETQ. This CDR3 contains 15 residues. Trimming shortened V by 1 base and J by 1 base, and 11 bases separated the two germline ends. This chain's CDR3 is CASSLPDSGNTEAFF. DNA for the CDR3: TGCGCCAGCAGCTTGCCGGACAGTGGGAACACTGAAGCTTTCTTT.

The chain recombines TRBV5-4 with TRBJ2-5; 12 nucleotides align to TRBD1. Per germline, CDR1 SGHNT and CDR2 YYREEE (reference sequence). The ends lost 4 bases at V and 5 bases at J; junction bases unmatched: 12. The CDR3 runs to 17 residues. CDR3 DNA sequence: TGTGCCAGCAGCCTAAAAGGTTGGGACAGGGGGCGCGAGACCCAGTACTTC. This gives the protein CASSLKGWDRGRETQYF.

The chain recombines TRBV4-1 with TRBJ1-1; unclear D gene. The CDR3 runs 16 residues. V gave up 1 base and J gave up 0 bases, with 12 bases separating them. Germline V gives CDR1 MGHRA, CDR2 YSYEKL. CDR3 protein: CASSQAAFIMNTEAFF. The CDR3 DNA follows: TGCGCCAGCAGCCAAGCTGCCTTCATCATGAACACTGAAGCTTTCTTT.

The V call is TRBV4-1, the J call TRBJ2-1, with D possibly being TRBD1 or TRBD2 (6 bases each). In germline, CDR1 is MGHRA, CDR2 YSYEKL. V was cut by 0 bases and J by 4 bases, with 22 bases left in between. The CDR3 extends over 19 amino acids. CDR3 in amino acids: CASSQEDFVGGPPYNEQFF. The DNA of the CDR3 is TGCGCCAGCAGCCAAGAGGACTTCGTCGGGGGCCCTCCATACAATGAGCAGTTCTTC.

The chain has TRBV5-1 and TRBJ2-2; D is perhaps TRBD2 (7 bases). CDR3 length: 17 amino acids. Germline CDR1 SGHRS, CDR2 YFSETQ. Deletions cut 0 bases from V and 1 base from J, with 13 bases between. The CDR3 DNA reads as TGCGCCAGCAGCTTGGAGGGAGGGGGAATGAACACCGGGGAGCTGTTTTTT. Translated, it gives CASSLEGGGMNTGELFF.

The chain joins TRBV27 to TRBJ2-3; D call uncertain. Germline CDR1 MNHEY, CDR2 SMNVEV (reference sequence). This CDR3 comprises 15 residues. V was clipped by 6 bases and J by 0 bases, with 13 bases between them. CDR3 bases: TGTGCCAGCAGCCCCAACCCAGCTAGCACAGATACGCAGTATTTT. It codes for CASSPNPASTDTQYF.

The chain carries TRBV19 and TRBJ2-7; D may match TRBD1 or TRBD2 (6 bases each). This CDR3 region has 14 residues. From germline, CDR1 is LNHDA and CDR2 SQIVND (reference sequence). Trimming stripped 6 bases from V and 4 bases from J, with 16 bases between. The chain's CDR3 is CASSPFWGAYEQYV. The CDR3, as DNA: TGTGCCAGTAGCCCCTTCTGGGGGGCTTACGAGCAGTACGTC.

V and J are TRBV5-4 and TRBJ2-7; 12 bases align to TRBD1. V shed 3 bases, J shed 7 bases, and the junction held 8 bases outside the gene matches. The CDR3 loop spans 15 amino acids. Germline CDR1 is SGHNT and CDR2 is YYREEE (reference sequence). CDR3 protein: CASSSGQGALGEQYF. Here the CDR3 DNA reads TGTGCCAGCAGCTCGGGACAGGGGGCGCTTGGGGAGCAGTACTTC. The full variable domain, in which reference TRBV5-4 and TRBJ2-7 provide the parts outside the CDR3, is ETGVTQSPTHLIKTRGQQVTLRCSSQSGHNTVSWYQQALGQGPQFIFQYYREEENGRGNFPPRFSGLQFPNYSSELNVNALELDDSALYLCASSSGQGALGEQYFGPGTRLTVT.